The 20 T cell receptor beta chains given below trace back to one sample, sequenced in a study of blood T cell repertoires in COVID-19. Profiled with immunoSEQ multiplex PCR; TCRdb holds only in-frame clones, not every one. This table has about 48,000 clones, 85% to 90% appearing once. The sequenced material came from peripheral blood. The source is a human donor in a cohort sampled during active COVID-19.

The chain employs TRBV5-1 and TRBJ2-1, with 9 positions matching TRBD1. The germline gives CDR1 SGHRS, CDR2 YFSETQ. Trimming at V came to 0 bases and at J to 6 bases, leaving 4 bases not matched to a gene. This CDR3 region has 15 residues. The CDR3 coding sequence is TGCGCCAGCAGCTTGGGACAGGGGGACATCAATGAGCAGTTCTTC. Protein product: CASSLGQGDINEQFF.

This chain links TRBV7-8 with TRBJ2-7; the match to TRBD1 covers 8 bases. Per germline, CDR1 SGHVS and CDR2 FQNEAQ. V shed 5 bases and J 3 bases; nucleotides not matched to a gene: 6. The CDR3 is 14 amino acids. CDR3 region: CASSMTGADYEQYF. Here the CDR3 DNA reads TGTGCCAGCAGCATGACAGGGGCCGACTACGAGCAGTACTTC.

The V and J genes are TRBV3-1 (or the pseudogene TRBV3-2) and TRBJ2-7, with D uncertain. Trimming took 0 bases from V and 3 from J, leaving 9 bases between them. CDR1 is LGHDT, CDR2 YNNKEL, per germline (reference sequence). There are 14 residues in the CDR3. CDR3 sequence: CASSQDQAGYEQYF. DNA for the CDR3: TGTGCCAGCAGCCAAGATCAGGCAGGCTACGAGCAGTACTTC.

V gene TRBV5-1 combines with J gene TRBJ2-7, with a possible D match to TRBD1 (6 bases). V lost 0 bases to trimming and J lost 0 bases, with 13 bases between them. Germline values: CDR1 SGHRS, CDR2 YFSETQ. The CDR3 is 16 residues long. CDR3 region: CASSLGGTPRSYEQYF. The CDR3 nucleotides read TGCGCCAGCAGCTTGGGGGGGACACCTCGCTCCTACGAGCAGTACTTC.

The rearrangement uses TRBV19 and TRBJ2-7; 10 bases are shared with TRBD2. Germline CDR1 LNHDA, CDR2 SQIVND (reference sequence). V shed 5 bases, J shed 5 bases, and the junction held 6 bases outside the gene matches. The CDR3 is made up of 14 amino acids. CDR3 coding DNA: TGTGCCAGTAGTGTCCTAGCGGGAGTTAACGAGCAGTACTTC. Translated: CASSVLAGVNEQYF.

The rearrangement links TRBV5-1 to TRBJ2-3, with D maybe TRBD1 (6 bases). Germline CDR1 SGHRS, CDR2 YFSETQ. The V gene lost 4 bases and the J gene lost 1 base, with 13 bases spanning the gap. CDR3 length: 15 amino acids. CDR3 DNA: TGCGCCAGCAGCCCCCAGGGGCCGGGCACAGATACGCAGTATTTT. This encodes CASSPQGPGTDTQYF.

The sample holds a few counts of this clone. This sequence joins TRBV7-2 and TRBJ1-6; TRBD1 might be the D (6 bases). This CDR3 has 15 residues. Germline CDR1 is SGHTA and CDR2 is FQGNSA. Trimming took off 5 bases at V and 0 bases at J, with 8 bases between the two ends. CDR3 sequence reads: CASSQDSSYNSPLHF. The CDR3 coding sequence is TGTGCCAGCAGCCAGGACAGCTCCTATAATTCACCCCTCCACTTT.

This chain links TRBV7-9 with TRBJ2-5; TRBD1 is a possible D gene (5 bases). V was shortened by 2 bases and J by 2 bases, with 12 bases between the two germline ends. CDR1 and CDR2 from the germline V gene are SEHNR and FQNEAQ (reference sequence). The CDR3 is 15 amino acids. CDR3 protein: CASSLMTAFQETQYF. The DNA of the CDR3 is TGTGCCAGCAGCTTAATGACAGCCTTTCAAGAGACCCAGTACTTC.

The chain is built from TRBV6-5 and TRBJ2-1; tentative D call: TRBD1 (6 bases). CDR1 is MNHEY and CDR2 is SVGAGI in the germline V gene. The CDR3 length is 13 residues. Trimming took 7 bases from V and 9 from J, leaving 16 bases between them. This CDR3 reads CASTGNRAVEQFF. In DNA, the CDR3 is TGTGCCAGCACGGGGAACAGGGCGGTTGAGCAGTTCTTC.

The V gene is TRBV3-1 (or the pseudogene TRBV3-2), the J gene TRBJ1-1; 8 bases line up with TRBD1. Germline assignment: CDR1 LGHDT and CDR2 YNNKEL (reference sequence). This CDR3 contains 14 residues. After removal of 0 bases from V and 5 bases from J, the junction contained 2 bases not matched to a gene. DNA for the CDR3: TGTGCCAGCAGCCAAGATTACAGGGGGACTGAAGCTTTCTTT. Encoded protein: CASSQDYRGTEAFF.

The chain is built from TRBV29-1 and TRBJ2-3; D is unresolved. The germline V and J ends were trimmed by 1 base and 0 bases, with 8 bases remaining between them. Per the germline V gene, CDR1 is SQVTM and CDR2 is ANQGSEA. This CDR3 has 14 residues. The DNA of the CDR3 is TGCAGCGTTGAAGGAGCGTTTAGCACAGATACGCAGTATTTT. Protein product: CSVEGAFSTDTQYF.

V usage is TRBV5-1 and J usage is TRBJ2-7; D is possibly TRBD1 (6 bases). V was trimmed by 7 bases and J by 5 bases, leaving 19 bases between them. CDR3 size: 14 residues. The germline CDR1 and CDR2 sequences are SGHRS and YFSETQ. The CDR3 loop reads CASRFGGLGNEQYF. The CDR3 DNA is TGCGCCAGCCGGTTTGGGGGCTTAGGAAACGAGCAGTACTTC.

This chain joins TRBV11-2 and TRBJ2-7; weak D call: TRBD2 (6 bases). This CDR3 has 17 residues. Germline V lookup: CDR1 SGHAT, CDR2 FQNNGV. The V and J ends lost 1 base and 0 bases respectively, with 16 bases between them. CDR3 nucleotide sequence: TGTGCCAGCAGCTTAGCGCTGGGGCAGGGACTCTCCTACGAGCAGTACTTC. It codes for CASSLALGQGLSYEQYF.

This chain links TRBV2 with TRBJ1-5; the D gene is possibly TRBD1 (6 bases). Trimming stripped 5 bases from V and 6 bases from J, with 8 bases between. CDR3 size: 12 residues. Per germline, CDR1 SNHLY and CDR2 FYNNEI. CDR3 nucleotides: TGTGCCAGCAGTACACAGGGTCAGCCCCAGCATTTT. Residues: CASSTQGQPQHF.

The rearrangement uses TRBV3-1 (or the pseudogene TRBV3-2) and TRBJ2-7, with D maybe TRBD1 (6 bases). V was pared by 1 base and J by 3 bases, with 10 bases between. This CDR3 is built from 14 residues. Germline assignment: CDR1 LGHDT and CDR2 YNNKEL (reference sequence). The DNA for the CDR3 is TGTGCCAGCAGCCAAGGGGACACCTACTACGAGCAGTACTTC. This gives the protein CASSQGDTYYEQYF.

This clone was observed once. CDR3 sequence: CASSRPLDSYSNQPQHF. The CDR3 DNA is TGTGCCAGCAGTCGACCTCTGGACTCGTATAGCAATCAGCCCCAGCATTTT. This chain joins TRBV28 and TRBJ1-5; unclear D gene. Germline V gene lookup returns CDR1 MDHEN and CDR2 SYDVKM. The CDR3 extends over 17 amino acids. Trimming left V 5 bases short and J 0 bases short, with 17 bases between.

The chain links TRBV7-9 to TRBJ1-2, with 7 bases that match TRBD1. The V gene's germline CDR1 is SEHNR and CDR2 FQNEAQ (reference sequence). The CDR3 has 16 residues. V trimming: 0 bases; J trimming: 3 bases; junction bases outside the gene matches: 7. CDR3 region: CASSLAMAGGHYGYTF. The DNA for the CDR3 is TGTGCCAGCAGCTTAGCGATGGCAGGGGGTCACTATGGCTACACCTTC. The full variable domain, completed using reference TRBV7-9 and TRBJ1-2, is DTGVSQNPRHKITKRGQNVTFRCDPISEHNRLYWYRQTLGQGPEFLTYFQNEAQLEKSRLLSDRFSAERPKGSFSTLEIQRTEQGDSAMYLCASSLAMAGGHYGYTFGSGTRLTVV.

CDR3 residues: CASSQDGDRGYYEQYF. CDR3 bases: TGTGCCAGCAGCCAAGATGGCGACAGGGGGTACTACGAGCAGTACTTC. The V call is TRBV3-1 (or the pseudogene TRBV3-2), the J call TRBJ2-7; the match to TRBD1 covers 9 bases. From germline, CDR1 is LGHDT and CDR2 YNNKEL (reference sequence). J gave up 3 bases and V 0 bases, and 6 bases lay outside the gene matches. CDR3 length equals 16 residues.

This chain uses TRBV3-1 (or the pseudogene TRBV3-2) with TRBJ2-5; 12 nucleotides align to TRBD2. The germline V gene has CDR1 LGHDT and CDR2 YNNKEL (reference sequence). The J segment lost 2 bases and the V segment lost 4 bases, leaving 2 bases of the junction unmatched. CDR3 length: 15 residues. CDR3 DNA: TGTGCCAGCAGCCTAGGACTAGCGGGGCAAGAGACCCAGTACTTC. Translation gives CASSLGLAGQETQYF.

The V gene is TRBV2, the J gene TRBJ2-1; 10 nucleotides line up with TRBD2. Trimming at V came to 7 bases and at J to 8 bases, leaving 11 bases not matched to a gene. Germline V gene lookup returns CDR1 SNHLY and CDR2 FYNNEI. This CDR3 comprises 15 residues. Here the CDR3 reads CASNPSGGGIHEQFF. CDR3 in DNA: TGTGCCAGCAACCCAAGCGGGGGGGGGATCCATGAGCAGTTCTTC.